Listed below are T cell receptor beta chains from one sample, sequenced in a study of cytomegalovirus exposure and HLA in healthy donors. Generated by immunoSEQ multiplex PCR, the TCRdb table keeps only in-frame clones and is missing some. Reported are about 170,000 clones; the ten largest clones contain over 1%. Specimen: PBMCs. These receptors were taken from a woman aged 60-70 years in good health and CMV-seronegative. The CDR3 runs from the conserved cysteine through the conserved F or W. Each record gives: J gene, D gene, V gene, CDR3 protein, CDR3 DNA. A D gene is named only where the DNA matches it firmly.

>TRBJ1-1|.|TRBV18
CASSPGQNTEAFF
TGTGCCAGCTCACCAGGACAGAACACTGAAGCTTTCTTT
>TRBJ2-7|.|TRBV6-5
CASSYLRDKEYEQYF
TGTGCCAGCAGTTACCTCCGGGATAAAGAATACGAGCAGTACTTC
>TRBJ2-7|TRBD2|TRBV7-3
CASSLIRTRPVEQYF
TGTGCCAGCAGCTTAATAAGGACTAGGCCTGTCGAGCAGTACTTC
>TRBJ1-5|TRBD1|TRBV10-3
CAISEAWDSKPQHF
TGTGCCATCAGTGAAGCCTGGGACAGCAAGCCCCAGCATTTT
>TRBJ2-3|TRBD1|TRBV11-1
CASATGGPDTQYF
TGTGCCAGCGCGACAGGGGGACCAGATACGCAGTATTTT
>TRBJ2-3|.|TRBV7-9
CASRFLQLPTDTQYF
TGTGCCAGCAGGTTCCTACAGCTCCCCACAGATACGCAGTATTTT
>TRBJ2-7|TRBD2|TRBV20-1
CSAWTSGRVNF
TGCAGTGCTTGGACTAGCGGGAGGGTGAACTTC
>TRBJ2-2|TRBD1|TRBV6-5
CASSWGTGRTGELFF
TGTGCCAGCAGTTGGGGGACAGGGAGGACCGGGGAGCTGTTTTTT
>TRBJ1-1|.|TRBV7-3
CASSLAGGVTTEAFF
TGTGCCAGCAGCTTAGCGGGTGGCGTAACCACTGAAGCTTTCTTT
>TRBJ2-7|TRBD1|TRBV7-2
CASSSGQGAYEQYF
TGTGCCAGCAGCTCGGGACAGGGGGCCTACGAGCAGTACTTC
>TRBJ1-1|.|TRBV6-5
CASSYSVQGVEAFF
TGTGCCAGCAGTTACTCCGTACAGGGCGTTGAAGCTTTCTTT
>TRBJ1-1|.|TRBV7-9
CASSIQGTDEAFF
TGTGCCAGCAGCATACAGGGAACGGATGAAGCTTTCTTT
>TRBJ2-1|TRBD2|TRBV7-9
CASSFRTSGKYEQFF
TGTGCCAGCAGCTTTAGAACTAGCGGGAAGTATGAGCAGTTCTTC
>TRBJ1-1|.|TRBV2
CASRYDRTEAFF
TGTGCCAGCAGATACGACAGAACTGAAGCTTTCTTT
>TRBJ2-1|.|TRBV11-1
CASSLERENEQFF
TGTGCCAGCAGCTTAGAGAGGGAGAATGAGCAGTTCTTC
>TRBJ2-1|TRBD2|TRBV18
CASSPPGLAGVDEQFF
TGTGCCAGCTCACCACCCGGACTAGCGGGAGTTGATGAGCAGTTCTTC
>TRBJ2-3|.|TRBV6-5
CASSPNRDTQYF
TGTGCCAGCAGTCCCAACAGAGATACGCAGTATTTT
>TRBJ1-3|.|TRBV6-5
CASSPGWATGNTIYF
TGTGCCAGCAGTCCAGGTTGGGCTACAGGAAACACCATATATTTT
>TRBJ1-1|.|TRBV27
CASSLKTANTEAFF
TGTGCCAGCAGTCTAAAAACAGCGAACACTGAAGCTTTCTTT
>TRBJ1-6|.|TRBV18
CASSPGGRYNSPLHF
TGTGCCAGCTCACCCGGAGGGAGATATAATTCACCCCTCCACTTT
>TRBJ2-2|.|TRBV6-1
CASSPHRFTGELFF
TGTGCCAGCAGCCCCCACAGATTCACCGGGGAGCTGTTTTTT
>TRBJ1-1|.|TRBV25-1
CASSEGGNRDMNTEAFF
TGTGCCAGCAGTGAAGGGGGGAATAGGGATATGAACACTGAAGCTTTCTTT
>TRBJ2-2|.|TRBV2
CASRPTGTGELFF
TGTGCCAGCAGACCCACGGGGACCGGGGAGCTGTTTTTT
>TRBJ1-2|TRBD1|TRBV15
CATSIGTGDFYYGYTF
TGTGCCACCAGCATCGGGACAGGGGATTTCTACTATGGCTACACCTTC
>TRBJ1-2|TRBD1|TRBV5-1
CASSLQQGVDGYTF
TGCGCCAGCAGCCTCCAACAGGGGGTGGATGGCTACACCTTC
>TRBJ1-4|TRBD1|TRBV19
CALNRGLGEKLFF
TGTGCTTTAAACAGGGGGCTAGGTGAAAAACTGTTTTTT
>TRBJ2-2|TRBD1|TRBV29-1
CSVGGPGGGELFF
TGCAGCGTAGGGGGCCCCGGCGGCGGGGAGCTGTTTTTT
>TRBJ2-1|.|TRBV27
CASSLPGARSYNEQLF
TGTGCCAGCAGTTTACCAGGGGCAAGGTCCTACAATGAGCAGCTCTTC
>TRBJ2-7|TRBD2|TRBV5-6
CASTEPGAGAYEQYF
TGTGCCAGCACCGAACCTGGGGCGGGGGCCTACGAGCAGTACTTC
>TRBJ2-7|TRBD2|TRBV27
CTSSLRTLGTSDYEQYF
TGTACCAGCAGCCTTAGGACCTTAGGGACTAGCGACTACGAGCAGTACTTC
>TRBJ1-2|TRBD1|TRBV5-5
CASRAGTANYGYTF
TGTGCCAGCAGGGCCGGGACAGCTAACTATGGCTACACCTTC
>TRBJ1-1|.|TRBV11-2
CASGRARSTEAFF
TGTGCCAGCGGCAGGGCCAGAAGCACTGAAGCTTTCTTT
>TRBJ1-2|.|TRBV19
CASSYSRGYTF
TGTGCCAGTAGTTACTCACGTGGCTACACCTTC
>TRBJ2-3|.|TRBV6-1
CASSELYTQGDTQYF
TGTGCCAGCAGTGAACTTTACACTCAGGGAGATACGCAGTATTTT
>TRBJ2-7|.|TRBV27
CASSISSQATYEQYF
TGTGCCAGCAGTATAAGCAGCCAGGCGACCTACGAGCAGTACTTC
>TRBJ2-3|TRBD2|TRBV6-4
CASSSQGLAGDTQYF
TGTGCCAGCAGTAGCCAGGGACTAGCGGGAGATACGCAGTATTTT
>TRBJ2-5|TRBD2|TRBV29-1
CSKTSGGPQETQYF
TGCAGCAAAACTAGCGGGGGGCCTCAAGAGACCCAGTACTTC
>TRBJ2-6|TRBD1|TRBV15
CATIKGAPGANVLTF
TGTGCCACCATTAAGGGGGCGCCTGGGGCCAACGTCCTGACTTTC